The 13 T cell receptor beta chains reported below all come from one sample, sequenced in a study of human T cells and chemical hapten exposure. Within the library, unique molecular identifiers were attached to each individual cDNA molecule. TCRdb independently ran MiXCR on the reads; one entry per CDR3 protein. Of about 2,500 distinct CDR3 sequences listed, approximately 52% are singletons. Treatment defined: therapeutic diphenylcyclopropenone sensitization with weekly scalp DPC. The sample was whole blood, taken before DPC sensitization or 2, 6, or about 24 weeks after (not recorded which). The receptors were gathered from an adult with alopecia areata. Some clones in this sample may be carry-over from other donors' samples. This table probably holds off-target reads from a library built for another chain.

The chain recombines TRBV10-2 with TRBJ2-1; 13 bases fit TRBD2. In germline, CDR1 is WSHSY, CDR2 SAAADI. The length of the CDR3 is 15 residues. The junction had 4 bases not matched to a gene; V was cut back by 6 bases and J by 5 bases. The CDR3 is CASRLAGGPNNEQFF. In DNA form, the CDR3 reads TGCGCCAGCAGACTAGCGGGAGGGCCCAACAATGAGCAGTTCTTC.

The V call is TRBV7-7, the J call TRBJ2-5, with D perhaps assigned TRBD1 or TRBD2 (5 bases each). This CDR3 contains 13 residues. Germline V gene data show CDR1 as SSHAT and CDR2 as FNYEAQ (reference sequence). Trimming stripped 5 bases from V and 7 bases from J, with 14 bases between. The CDR3 DNA sequence: TGTGCCAGCAGCCCCGGGGCCGGAGGGACCCAGTACTTC. Residues: CASSPGAGGTQYF.

The sample holds a few counts of this clonotype. The chain couples TRBV19 to TRBJ2-1; unclear D gene. CDR3 length: 15 amino acids. Germline V gene sequence: CDR1 LNHDA, CDR2 SQIVND (reference sequence). The V and J ends lost 5 bases and 2 bases respectively, with 13 bases between them. CDR3 residues: CASSPLPDPYNEQFF. The DNA of the CDR3 is TGTGCCAGTAGTCCCCTCCCGGACCCCTACAATGAGCAGTTCTTC.

This clonotype has only a few counts. The chain has TRBV20-1 and TRBJ2-5, with 7 positions matching TRBD2. CDR1 and CDR2 from the germline V gene are DFQATT and SNEGSKA (reference sequence). V lost 7 bases to trimming and J lost 5 bases; unmatched junction nucleotides: 10. This CDR3 is built from 13 residues. The CDR3 DNA reads TGCAGTGTGGGGACTACCTCCCCCGAGACCCAGTACTTC. Its translation: CSVGTTSPETQYF.

The chain carries TRBV20-1 and TRBJ2-3; D not resolved. This CDR3 region has 15 residues. CDR1 is DFQATT, CDR2 SNEGSKA, per germline (reference sequence). With 0 bases removed from V and 2 bases from J, the gap between germline ends came to 12 bases. The CDR3 spells CSARDSTVYTDTQYF. The CDR3 nucleotides are TGCAGTGCTAGAGATTCGACGGTATACACAGATACGCAGTATTTT.

The chain carries TRBV5-1 and TRBJ2-1; TRBD2 might be the D (6 bases). V gave up 3 bases and J gave up 5 bases, with 18 bases separating them. The germline V gene encodes CDR1 SGHRS and CDR2 YFSETQ. CDR3 length equals 16 residues. The CDR3 loop is CASSSSGGGENNEQFF. The CDR3 DNA is TGCGCCAGCAGCTCCTCCGGGGGTGGGGAAAACAATGAGCAGTTCTTC. Filled out from reference TRBV5-1 and TRBJ2-1, the complete variable domain reads KAGVTQTPRYLIKTRGQQVTLSCSPISGHRSVSWYQQTPGQGLQFLFEYFSETQRNKGNFPGRFSGRQFSNSRSEMNVSTLELGDSALYLCASSSSGGGENNEQFFGPGTRLTVL.

This chain uses TRBV20-1 with TRBJ2-1; tentative D call: TRBD2 (5 bases). V gave up 1 base and J gave up 3 bases, with 10 bases separating them. Germline lookup yields CDR1 DFQATT and CDR2 SNEGSKA (reference sequence). This CDR3 is 14 amino acids long. The CDR3 region has the DNA TGCAGTGCTAGAGGACTAAGGGTCTACAATGAGCAGTTCTTC. It specifies CSARGLRVYNEQFF.

This chain connects TRBV27 to TRBJ2-2; 8 bases agree with TRBD2. Trimming at V came to 3 bases and at J to 4 bases, leaving 7 bases not matched to a gene. This CDR3 region has 16 residues. Germline CDR1 reads MNHEY; CDR2 reads SMNVEV (reference sequence). DNA for the CDR3: TGTGCCAGCAGTTTGCGGGGGGCGAGTTTCACCGGGGAGCTGTTTTTT. This codes for CASSLRGASFTGELFF.

This clonotype came up a few times. This chain links TRBV7-9 with TRBJ2-5; 8 nucleotides agree with TRBD2. Germline trimming cut 5 bases from V and 5 bases from J; bases unmatched to any gene: 16. CDR1 is SEHNR and CDR2 is FQNEAQ in the germline V gene (reference sequence). The CDR3 has 17 amino acids. CDR3 amino acids: CASSLPPKREIKETQYF. The CDR3 DNA sequence: TGTGCCAGCAGCCTCCCCCCCAAGCGGGAGATAAAGGAGACCCAGTACTTC.

In its sample, this clonotype was seen a few times. The chain has TRBV7-9 and TRBJ2-1; D uncertain. Germline CDR1 SEHNR, CDR2 FQNEAQ (reference sequence). CDR3 length: 16 residues. Trimming pared 2 bases from V and 0 bases from J, leaving 11 bases between. CDR3 bases: TGTGCCAGCAGCTTATATACGGGCCCCTCCTACAATGAGCAGTTCTTC. Its protein is CASSLYTGPSYNEQFF.

The chain combines TRBV20-1 with TRBJ2-3; 7 nucleotides match TRBD2. V gave up 0 bases and J gave up 0 bases; unmatched junction bases: 3. Germline V gives CDR1 DFQATT, CDR2 SNEGSKA (reference sequence). The CDR3 length is 15 residues. In DNA form, the CDR3 reads TGCAGTGCTAGAGATTTCGGGAGGAGCACAGATACGCAGTATTTT. Amino acids: CSARDFGRSTDTQYF.

The J gene is TRBJ2-1, the V gene TRBV2; D call uncertain. V was cut by 0 bases and J by 15 bases, with 6 bases left in between. From germline, CDR1 is SNHLY and CDR2 FYNNEI. The CDR3 has 10 residues. The CDR3 reads CASSEAPRFF. The CDR3 DNA reads as TGTGCCAGCAGTGAAGCCCCGAGGTTCTTC.

V usage is TRBV9 and J usage is TRBJ2-7; D is possibly TRBD2 (5 bases). The CDR3 is 12 amino acids. V was cut by 2 bases and J by 5 bases, with 8 bases left in between. The germline V gene encodes CDR1 SGDLS and CDR2 YYNGEE. CDR3 region: CASSVPADEQYF. CDR3 nucleotides: TGTGCCAGCAGCGTCCCAGCGGACGAGCAGTACTTC. The whole variable domain, filled in from reference TRBV9 and TRBJ2-7, reads DSGVTQTPKHLITATGQRVTLRCSPRSGDLSVYWYQQSLDQGLQFLIQYYNGEERAKGNILERFSAQQFPDLHSELNLSSLELGDSALYFCASSVPADEQYFGPGTRLTVT.